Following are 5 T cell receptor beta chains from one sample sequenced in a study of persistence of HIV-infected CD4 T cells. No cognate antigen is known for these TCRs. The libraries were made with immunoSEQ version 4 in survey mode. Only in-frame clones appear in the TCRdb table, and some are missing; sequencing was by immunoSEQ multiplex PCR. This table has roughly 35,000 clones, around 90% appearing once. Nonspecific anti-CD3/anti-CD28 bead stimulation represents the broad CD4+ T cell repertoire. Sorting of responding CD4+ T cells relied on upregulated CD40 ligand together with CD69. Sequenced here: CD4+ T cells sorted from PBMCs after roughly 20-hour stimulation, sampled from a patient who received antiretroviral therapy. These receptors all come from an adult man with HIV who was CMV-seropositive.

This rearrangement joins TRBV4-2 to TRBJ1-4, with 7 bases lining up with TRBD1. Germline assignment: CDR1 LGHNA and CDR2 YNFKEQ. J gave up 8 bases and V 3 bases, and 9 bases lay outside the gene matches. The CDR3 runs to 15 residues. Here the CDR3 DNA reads TGTGCCAGCAGCCAGGGGGGACAGTCTCGAGAAAAACTGTTTTTT. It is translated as CASSQGGQSREKLFF.

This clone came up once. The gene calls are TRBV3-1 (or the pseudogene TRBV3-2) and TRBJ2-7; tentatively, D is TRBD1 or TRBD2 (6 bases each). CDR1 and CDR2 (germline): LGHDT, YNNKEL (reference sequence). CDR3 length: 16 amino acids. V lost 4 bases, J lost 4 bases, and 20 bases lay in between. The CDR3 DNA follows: TGTGCCAGCAGCCCCCCGGGGGCGGGGTCCCATTACGAGCAGTACTTC. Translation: CASSPPGAGSHYEQYF.

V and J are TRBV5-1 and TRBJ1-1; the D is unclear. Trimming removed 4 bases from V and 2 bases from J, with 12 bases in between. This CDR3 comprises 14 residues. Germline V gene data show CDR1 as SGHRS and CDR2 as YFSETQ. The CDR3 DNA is TGCGCCAGCAGCCTCGCGACGGGTAACACTGAAGCTTTCTTT. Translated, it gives CASSLATGNTEAFF.

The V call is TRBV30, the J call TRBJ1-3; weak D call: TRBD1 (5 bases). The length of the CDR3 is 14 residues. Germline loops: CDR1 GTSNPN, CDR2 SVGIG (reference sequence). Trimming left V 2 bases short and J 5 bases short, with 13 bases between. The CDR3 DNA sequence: TGTGCCTGGAGTCCACGGGACCTACGAAACACCATATATTTT. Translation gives CAWSPRDLRNTIYF.

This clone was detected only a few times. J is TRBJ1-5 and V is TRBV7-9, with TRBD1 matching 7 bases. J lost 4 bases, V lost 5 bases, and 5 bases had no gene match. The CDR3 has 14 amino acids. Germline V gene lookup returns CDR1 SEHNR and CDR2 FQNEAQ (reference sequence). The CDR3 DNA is TGTGCCAGCAGCGGAATGGGACAGAATCAGCCCCAGCATTTT. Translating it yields CASSGMGQNQPQHF.